These T cell receptor beta chains were read from a single sample in a study of Graves' ophthalmopathy and Graves' hyperthyroidism. MiXCR, run by TCRdb on the multiplex PCR reads, gives a single entry per CDR3 protein. The sample has nearly 400,000 distinct CDR3 sequences; about 17% are singletons. Sequencing was carried out using peripheral blood. Receptors were obtained from a young woman with Graves' ophthalmopathy. Each CDR3 is given with its conserved first and last residue. D genes are given only for firm matches. Where a row states a size, it is once, few, many or the class of an expanded clone; other rows omit it.

>TRBJ1-1|.|many|TRBV20-1
TGCAGTGCTAGAGGCAGATATTGGAACACTGAAGCTTTCTTT
CSARGRYWNTEAFF
>TRBJ2-3|.|many|TRBV5-6
TGTGCCAGCAGCTTTGATCGGGACACAGATACGCAGTATTTT
CASSFDRDTDTQYF
>TRBJ1-2|.|.|TRBV5-1
TGCGCCAGCAGCCCACACGAGTTATATGGCTACACCTTC
CASSPHELYGYTF
>TRBJ1-3|TRBD1|many|TRBV7-2
TGTGCCAGCAGCACCGGGACAGGGGTCAACACCATATATTTT
CASSTGTGVNTIYF
>TRBJ1-2|TRBD1|many|TRBV6-5
TGTGCCAGCAGTTCGAATGGACAGGCTAACTATGGCTACACCTTC
CASSSNGQANYGYTF
>TRBJ1-2|TRBD1|.|TRBV28
TGTGCCAGCACAATAGGGGGCCTCTATGGCTACACCTTC
CASTIGGLYGYTF
>TRBJ2-7|TRBD1|many|TRBV28
TGTGCCAGCACCTCTTTCGGGACAGTACCCTACGAGCAGTACTTC
CASTSFGTVPYEQYF
>TRBJ1-1|.|many|TRBV2
TGTGCCAGCAGTGAACGGCCGTTGAACACTGAAGCTTTCTTT
CASSERPLNTEAFF
>TRBJ1-6|.|many|TRBV20-1
TGCAGTGCTAGAGATTTCGGGACTTACTATAATTCACCCCTCCACTTT
CSARDFGTYYNSPLHF
>TRBJ2-7|TRBD1|few|TRBV19
TGTGCCAGTAGTGGACATCCGGGACAGGACTCCTACGAGCAGTACTTC
CASSGHPGQDSYEQYF
>TRBJ1-6|TRBD1|many|TRBV6-1
TGTGCCAGCAGTGAATTCAGGGGGGCATCACCCCTCCACTTT
CASSEFRGASPLHF
>TRBJ2-5|.|many|TRBV20-1
TGCAGTGCTAGAAGCGGGCTCCAGGAGACCCAGTACTTC
CSARSGLQETQYF
>TRBJ2-2|TRBD2|many|TRBV28
TGTGCCAGCAGCCTAGGTTTTAGCGGGAGTAACACCGGGGAGCTGTTTTTT
CASSLGFSGSNTGELFF
>TRBJ1-2|.|few|TRBV15
TGTGCCACCAGCCGGCAGGGGAACTATGGCTACACCTTC
CATSRQGNYGYTF
>TRBJ2-7|TRBD1|.|TRBV6-5
TGTGCCAGCAGCTATGACAGGGGGAACTACGAGCAGTACTTC
CASSYDRGNYEQYF
>TRBJ1-1|TRBD1|many|TRBV12-3/TRBV12-4
TGTGCCAGCAGGGGGGACAGGGATGATGAAGCTTTCTTT
CASRGDRDDEAFF
>TRBJ2-7|.|many|TRBV27
TGTGCCAGCGGATCACTCAAGGGCCACTACGAGCAGTACTTC
CASGSLKGHYEQYF
>TRBJ1-1|.|many|TRBV29-1
TGCAGCGTTGAAGATCGGAGTTTAATGGTCACTGAAGCTTTCTTT
CSVEDRSLMVTEAFF
>TRBJ2-5|.|many|TRBV29-1
TGCAGCGTTGAGCCGGCATCGGGGGAAAGGTGGTGGGAGACCCAGTACTTC
CSVEPASGERWWETQYF
>TRBJ2-5|TRBD2|many|TRBV6-2/TRBV6-3
TGTGCCAGCACTACCCTAAGGAGCGGGGGGTACCAAGAGACCCAGTACTTC
CASTTLRSGGYQETQYF
>TRBJ1-2|.|many|TRBV5-1
TGCGCCAGCAGCTTGGAAGGCAGGGTACCTTCCTATGGCTACACCTTC
CASSLEGRVPSYGYTF
>TRBJ2-7|.|many|TRBV5-4
TGTGCCAGCAGCTTGGGCACCCGTTTGGGAGCCTTCTCCTACGAGCAGTACTTC
CASSLGTRLGAFSYEQYF
>TRBJ1-1|.|.|TRBV29-1
TGCAGCGTTGAAGATAATGTGGGGACTGAAGCTTTCTTT
CSVEDNVGTEAFF
>TRBJ1-1|.|.|TRBV2
TGTGCCAGCAGTGTACAGAGTAGCACTGAAGCTTTCTTT
CASSVQSSTEAFF
>TRBJ2-7|.|.|TRBV3-1
TGTGCCAGCAGCCAACAGGGTTCACAGATGTCCTACGAGCAGTACTTC
CASSQQGSQMSYEQYF
>TRBJ1-5|.|many|TRBV30
TGTGCCTGGAGCCCGACCGAATCAGGGAGGCGTCAGCCCCAGCATTTT
CAWSPTESGRRQPQHF
>TRBJ2-2|.|.|TRBV24-1
TGTGCCACCAGTGATTACAAGAACACCGGGGAGCTGTTTTTT
CATSDYKNTGELFF
>TRBJ2-2|.|many|TRBV28
TGTGCCAGCAGACCAGATCTAGGGGCCGGGGAGCTGTTTTTT
CASRPDLGAGELFF
>TRBJ2-4|.|many|TRBV20-1
TGCTCAGCTTCGGGGCAGGAGGCCTCGGGGGCCAAAAACATTCAGTACTTC
CSASGQEASGAKNIQYF
>TRBJ2-7|.|many|TRBV28
TGTGCCAGCAGCAAGGAGACAAGGGCGAGCTCCTACGAGCAGTACTTC
CASSKETRASSYEQYF
>TRBJ2-7|.|many|TRBV13
TGTGCCAGCAGCTCGAGGGGGGATCTGTACGAGCAGTACTTC
CASSSRGDLYEQYF
>TRBJ2-7|TRBD2|.|TRBV20-1
TGCAGTGCTAGACCTCGACTAGCGGAGAGACCGCAGGGGCAGTACTTC
CSARPRLAERPQGQYF
>TRBJ1-1|.|many|TRBV11-2
TGTGCCAGCAACCCGGGACTTCGGAACACTGAAGCTTTCTTT
CASNPGLRNTEAFF